Below are 7 T cell receptor beta chains sequenced from a single sample in a study of blood T cells in healthy people across ages. A J-beta primer mix and a sample-barcoded 5' primer were used in a second PCR of roughly 7 to 12 cycles. TCRdb redid the calling of the 5' RACE reads with MiXCR, one entry per CDR3 protein. The table shows roughly 1.5 million distinct CDR3 sequences, with roughly two fifths occurring only once. The sample taken for sequencing was blood. The receptors here all came from a woman aged 18-29 years in good health.

The V gene is TRBV20-1, the J gene TRBJ2-7; 10 nucleotides align to TRBD1. The CDR3 spans 13 residues. Trimming removed 0 bases from V and 7 bases from J; junction bases left unmatched: 3. The V gene's germline CDR1 is DFQATT and CDR2 SNEGSKA (reference sequence). The chain's CDR3 is CSAREDRGGEQYF. CDR3 nucleotides: TGCAGTGCTAGAGAGGACAGGGGGGGGGAGCAGTACTTC.

This rearrangement joins TRBV9 to TRBJ2-1; D ambiguous. The J call may be mistaken, given a closer DNA end match to TRBJ2-7. There are 15 residues in the CDR3. Looked up from germline, CDR1 is SGDLS and CDR2 is YYNGEE. The CDR3 region has the DNA TGTGCCAGCAGCGTAGCAGAAGGGTCCTACAATGAGCAGTACTTC. It specifies CASSVAEGSYNEQYF.

As concerns this clonotype: One end of the junction fails to match germline, which may point to a read error. The CDR3 spells CSARNLRGVNEQLF. The CDR3 nucleotides read TGCAGTGCTAGGAATCTCAGAGGGGTCAATGAGCAGTTGTTC. This chain uses TRBV20-1 with TRBJ2-1; TRBD1 or TRBD2 may be the D gene (5 bases each). CDR1 and CDR2 from the germline V gene are DFQATT and SNEGSKA (reference sequence). The CDR3 has 14 residues.

This chain joins TRBV19 and TRBJ2-1; TRBD1 might be the D (6 bases). Between the trimmed V and J ends, which lost 3 bases and 0 bases, there was a span of 12 bases. Germline V CDR1 and CDR2: LNHDA, SQIVND (reference sequence). The CDR3 spans 16 residues. The CDR3 here is CASSMASGASYNEQFF. The CDR3 DNA reads TGTGCCAGTAGTATGGCCTCAGGGGCCTCCTACAATGAGCAGTTCTTC.

This clonotype was seen a handful of times. This chain links TRBV6-5 with TRBJ2-7, with unresolved D. Trimming took off 6 bases at V and 6 bases at J, with 9 bases between the two ends. Germline lookup yields CDR1 MNHEY and CDR2 SVGAGI. This CDR3 region has 11 residues. CDR3: CASRWEGEQYF. CDR3 nucleotides: TGTGCCAGCAGGTGGGAAGGCGAGCAGTACTTC.

This chain links TRBV12-3 or TRBV12-4 with TRBJ1-2, with D tentatively TRBD1 (6 bases). The V gene lost 7 bases and the J gene lost 2 bases, with 14 bases spanning the gap. This CDR3 contains 14 residues. CDR3: CASTDGGSNYGYTF. DNA of the CDR3: TGTGCCAGCACCGACGGGGGCTCGAACTATGGCTACACCTTC.

This chain connects TRBV24-1 to TRBJ2-3; unclear D gene. The V gene's germline CDR1 is KGHDR and CDR2 SFDVKD. The CDR3 extends over 20 amino acids. The V end was cut by 0 bases, the J end by 3 bases, with 24 bases between. In DNA form, the CDR3 reads TGTGCCACCAGTGATTTGGAGGCCCGGCTCTCCTTAAAACCGACAGATACGCAGTATTTT. As protein: CATSDLEARLSLKPTDTQYF.